The rows below give T cell receptor beta chains drawn from one sample of a study of blood T cell repertoires in COVID-19. Sequencing was performed with immunoSEQ multiplex PCR; in TCRdb, only in-frame clones are kept and a portion is missing. This sample yields about 200,000 clones, of which more than 75% are seen a single time; 6% belongs to the top ten. Material: peripheral blood. These receptors came from a man aged 35 to 55 with active or convalescent COVID-19. Each CDR3 is given with its conserved first and last residue. D genes are given only for firm matches. The listing skips clone size in some rows; elsewhere it reads once, few, many or a size class.

D,length,size,V,J,DNA,CDR3
NA,14,NA,TRBV24-1,TRBJ2-1,TGTGCCACCAGTGATTTACCAGGGTGGAATGAGCAGTTCTTC,CATSDLPGWNEQFF
TRBD2,15,NA,TRBV7-9,TRBJ2-7,TGTGCCAGCAGTCCCGGGACTAGCGCAACCTACGAGCAGTACTTC,CASSPGTSATYEQYF
NA,15,NA,TRBV19,TRBJ1-3,TGTGCCAGTGGGAGTCTGGGCACTTCTGGAAACACCATATATTTT,CASGSLGTSGNTIYF
NA,14,NA,TRBV28,TRBJ1-6,TGTGCCAGCAGTTTGAGCTCCTATAATTCACCCCTCCACTTT,CASSLSSYNSPLHF
NA,13,NA,TRBV6-5,TRBJ1-1,TGTGCCAGCAGGGTATCTAGGGGGACTGAAGCTTTCTTT,CASRVSRGTEAFF
TRBD1,14,NA,TRBV24-1,TRBJ1-4,TGTGCCACCAGTGGGACAGGTATCAGGGAAAAACTGTTTTTT,CATSGTGIREKLFF
TRBD2,15,NA,TRBV14,TRBJ2-7,TGTGCCAGCAGCCAAGACCCAGCGGGAGCCTACGAGCAGTACTTC,CASSQDPAGAYEQYF
NA,14,NA,TRBV5-6,TRBJ1-1,TGTGCCAGCAGCTTGGCCCGCAGGAACACTGAAGCTTTCTTT,CASSLARRNTEAFF
TRBD1,14,NA,TRBV28,TRBJ1-5,TGTGCCACCTTGGGACAGGGGACAAATCAGCCCCAGCATTTT,CATLGQGTNQPQHF
NA,13,NA,TRBV6-2/TRBV6-3,TRBJ2-7,TGTGCCAGCAGTTATCAGGGTCCCTACGAGCAGTACTTC,CASSYQGPYEQYF
NA,15,few,TRBV9,TRBJ2-7,TGTGCCAGCAGCGTAGGAGCGGACAGCTCCTACGAGCAGTACTTC,CASSVGADSSYEQYF
NA,12,NA,TRBV21-1,TRBJ1-6,TGTGCCAGCAGCAAAGAGGGGAAACCCCTCCACTTT,CASSKEGKPLHF
NA,15,NA,TRBV3-1/TRBV3-2,TRBJ1-5,TGTGCCAGCAGCCTGACGGAGTCGGGCAATCAGCCCCAGCATTTT,CASSLTESGNQPQHF
NA,15,NA,TRBV7-9,TRBJ2-5,TGTGCCAGCAGCTTAGGTTCAACAGGCGGAGAGACCCAGTACTTC,CASSLGSTGGETQYF
TRBD1,18,NA,TRBV18,TRBJ1-1,TGTGCCAGCTCACCCGGGACAGCCACTACTAGACGGAACACTGAAGCTTTCTTT,CASSPGTATTRRNTEAFF
TRBD1,16,NA,TRBV9,TRBJ2-7,TGTGCCAGCAGCGTAGCCGGGACAGGGGGTATCAACGAGCAGTACTTC,CASSVAGTGGINEQYF
NA,14,NA,TRBV19,TRBJ1-2,TGTGCCAGTAGTATACCCTCTGTCAACTATGGCTACACCTTC,CASSIPSVNYGYTF
NA,15,NA,TRBV4-1,TRBJ2-1,TGCGCCAGCAGCCAGCCCACCGACAGGTACAATGAGCAGTTCTTC,CASSQPTDRYNEQFF
NA,14,once,TRBV7-7,TRBJ2-5,TGTGCTAGCAGCCCCCCCGGGATGGGCGAGACCCAGTACTTC,CASSPPGMGETQYF
TRBD1,15,NA,TRBV11-2,TRBJ2-1,TGTGCCAGCAACAGGGGGCGGGGGCCTTACAATGAGCAGTTCTTC,CASNRGRGPYNEQFF
NA,13,NA,TRBV19,TRBJ1-1,TGTGCCAGTAGTGTGACGGAGGGGACTGAAGCTTTCTTT,CASSVTEGTEAFF
TRBD1,15,NA,TRBV2,TRBJ1-2,TGTGCCAGCAGCCCCGAAGGACAGGGGGTTTCTGGCTACACCTTC,CASSPEGQGVSGYTF
NA,10,NA,TRBV20-1,TRBJ2-3,TGCAGTGCTGGGGTGGAGGAGCAGTATTTT,CSAGVEEQYF
TRBD2,15,NA,TRBV27,TRBJ2-1,TGTGCCAGCAGTTCCGGGACTAGCGGGAGCTATGAGCAGTTCTTC,CASSSGTSGSYEQFF
NA,13,NA,TRBV12-3/TRBV12-4,TRBJ1-2,TGTGCCAGCAGTTTCCGAAATTTTCAGGGCTACACCTTC,CASSFRNFQGYTF
TRBD1,14,NA,TRBV6-6,TRBJ2-7,TGTGCCAGCAGTTTCCCGGGACAGGGGGTCGAGCAGTACTTC,CASSFPGQGVEQYF
NA,15,NA,TRBV30,TRBJ1-4,TGTGCCTGGAGTGTAAAGGCAGGGTTAAATGAAAAACTGTTTTTT,CAWSVKAGLNEKLFF
NA,12,NA,TRBV6-2/TRBV6-3,TRBJ1-6,TGTGCCAGCAGTGCATACAGTTCACCCCTCCACTTT,CASSAYSSPLHF
NA,19,NA,TRBV11-2,TRBJ1-6,TGTGCCAGCAGCCATTCGTTTCGTCCCGGGTCTGCCGGTAATTCACCCCTCCACTTT,CASSHSFRPGSAGNSPLHF
TRBD2,16,NA,TRBV2,TRBJ2-7,TGTGCCAGCAGTGAATGGGGAGGGCATTTCTCCTACGAGCAGTACTTC,CASSEWGGHFSYEQYF
NA,14,once,TRBV5-1,TRBJ2-7,TGCGCCAGCAGCTTGGCCCCAGGGGTGTACGAGCAGTACTTC,CASSLAPGVYEQYF
TRBD2,16,NA,TRBV24-1,TRBJ2-1,TGTGCCACCAGTGGTACTAGCGGGGACGGGGACAATGAGCAGTTCTTC,CATSGTSGDGDNEQFF
TRBD2,16,NA,TRBV28,TRBJ2-2,TGTGCCGGCGGGACTAGCGGGAGTAGTTGGGCCGGGGAGCTGTTTTTT,CAGGTSGSSWAGELFF
NA,17,NA,TRBV11-2,TRBJ2-1,TGTGCCAGCAGCTTATGGGCTACCTCAAGCTCCTACAATGAGCAGTTCTTC,CASSLWATSSSYNEQFF
NA,15,NA,TRBV5-4,TRBJ2-7,TGTGCCAGCAACATCTGGGACTCCGGGTTCCACGAGCAGTACTTC,CASNIWDSGFHEQYF
TRBD1,17,NA,TRBV27,TRBJ2-5,TGTGCCAGCAGACCGAAAATCTCGACAGGGAGTTCGGAGACCCAGTACTTC,CASRPKISTGSSETQYF
NA,13,NA,TRBV6-5,TRBJ1-6,TGTGCCAGCAGCGGGGGGCATAATTCACCCCTCCACTTT,CASSGGHNSPLHF
NA,13,NA,TRBV11-3,TRBJ1-1,TGTGCCAGCAGCGCCAAACAGGGTTTGCCAGCTTTCTTT,CASSAKQGLPAFF
TRBD1,14,NA,TRBV5-4,TRBJ1-1,TGTGCCAGCAGCTTGGCACAGGGGGCTACTGAAGCTTTCTTT,CASSLAQGATEAFF
NA,18,NA,TRBV6-2/TRBV6-3,TRBJ2-5,TGTGCCAGCAGTCGCCGATCATACCGGGCCCTAGGGGAAGAGACCCAGTACTTC,CASSRRSYRALGEETQYF
NA,13,NA,TRBV6-5,TRBJ1-1,TGTGCCAGCAGACGGACACCGAACACTGAAGCTTTCTTT,CASRRTPNTEAFF
TRBD1,16,NA,TRBV6-2/TRBV6-3,TRBJ1-2,TGTGCCAGCAGTTCCCTGTACAGGGGGCTTATCTATGGCTACACCTTC,CASSSLYRGLIYGYTF
NA,15,NA,TRBV6-5,TRBJ1-2,TGTGCCAGCAGCCTCAGGGGAACGGTGGGCTATGGCTACACCTTC,CASSLRGTVGYGYTF
TRBD1,14,NA,TRBV7-9,TRBJ1-2,TGTGCCAGCAGCCCAGGGACAGGGGACTATGGCTACACCTTC,CASSPGTGDYGYTF
NA,15,NA,TRBV19,TRBJ1-5,TGTGCCAGTAGTATAGAGGGACACCCAAATCAGCCCCAGCATTTT,CASSIEGHPNQPQHF
NA,16,NA,TRBV7-9,TRBJ2-3,TGTGCCAGCAGCTTAGTGCTGGGAGAGGGAACAGATACGCAGTATTTT,CASSLVLGEGTDTQYF
TRBD1,13,NA,TRBV10-3,TRBJ2-1,TGTGCCTTCGGGACAGGGGGCAGGAATGAGCAGTTCTTC,CAFGTGGRNEQFF
TRBD2,16,NA,TRBV11-3,TRBJ2-7,TGTGCCAGCAGCTTAAGAAGCGGGGAACCTACCTACGAGCAGTACTTC,CASSLRSGEPTYEQYF
NA,15,NA,TRBV10-3,TRBJ1-5,TGTGCCATCAGTGAGGGTACAGACCCAAATCAGCCCCAGCATTTT,CAISEGTDPNQPQHF
NA,13,NA,TRBV7-9,TRBJ2-3,TGTGCCAGCAGCTTTGCTCCGGCAGATACGCAGTATTTT,CASSFAPADTQYF
NA,15,NA,TRBV2,TRBJ2-6,TGTGCCAGCAGTGAACGGAGATCAGGGGCCAACGTCCTGACTTTC,CASSERRSGANVLTF
TRBD1,14,few,TRBV19,TRBJ2-5,TGTGCCAGTAGTATAGCAGGGGGCAGGGAGACCCAGTACTTC,CASSIAGGRETQYF
TRBD1,11,NA,TRBV12-3/TRBV12-4,TRBJ1-3,TGTGCCAGCAGTATGACAGGGTCCATATATTTT,CASSMTGSIYF
NA,15,NA,TRBV5-1,TRBJ1-2,TGCGCCAGCAGCCCGACAGACAGGTTCCACTATGGCTACACCTTC,CASSPTDRFHYGYTF
NA,15,NA,TRBV27,TRBJ1-6,TGTGCCAGCAGTTTGTCTTACAGCTTGAATTCACCCCTCCACTTT,CASSLSYSLNSPLHF
NA,16,once,TRBV7-9,TRBJ2-3,TGTGCCAGCACCCCCATGAAGGGAGCCGGGTTAAGTACGCAGTATTTT,CASTPMKGAGLSTQYF
NA,13,NA,TRBV7-6,TRBJ1-5,TGTGCCAGCAGCGTCAGCGGGGGTCAGCCCCAGCATTTT,CASSVSGGQPQHF
TRBD1,15,NA,TRBV9,TRBJ1-1,TGTGCCAGCAGCGGACAGACAGGGGGACGGACTGAAGCTTTCTTT,CASSGQTGGRTEAFF
NA,15,NA,TRBV9,TRBJ1-5,TGTGCCAGCAGCTCGGAAGAGGATAGCAATCAGCCCCAGCATTTT,CASSSEEDSNQPQHF
NA,16,NA,TRBV11-3,TRBJ2-2,TGTGCCAGCAGCTCAATAGCCCAAGGGGTTTTCGGGGAGCTGTTTTTT,CASSSIAQGVFGELFF